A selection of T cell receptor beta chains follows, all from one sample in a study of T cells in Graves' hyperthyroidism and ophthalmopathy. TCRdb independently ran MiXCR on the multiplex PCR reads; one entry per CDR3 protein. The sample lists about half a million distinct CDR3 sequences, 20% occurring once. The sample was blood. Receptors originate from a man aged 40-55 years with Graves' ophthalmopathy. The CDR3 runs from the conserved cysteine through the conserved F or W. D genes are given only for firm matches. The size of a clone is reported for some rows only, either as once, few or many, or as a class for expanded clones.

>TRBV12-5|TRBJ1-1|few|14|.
CASGLSRRNTEAFF
TGTGCTAGTGGTTTATCGAGGAGGAACACTGAAGCTTTCTTT
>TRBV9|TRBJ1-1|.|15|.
CASSVGGAGRGEAFF
TGTGCCAGCAGCGTAGGAGGGGCAGGGAGAGGAGAAGCTTTCTTT
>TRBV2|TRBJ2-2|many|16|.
CASSEGAFANTGELFF
TGTGCCAGCAGTGAAGGCGCGTTCGCGAACACCGGGGAGCTGTTTTTT
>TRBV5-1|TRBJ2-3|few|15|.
CASSALAGPTDTQYF
TGCGCCAGCAGCGCACTGGCGGGGCCAACAGATACGCAGTATTTT
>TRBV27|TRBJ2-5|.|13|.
CASSAPYQETQYF
TGTGCCAGCAGCGCCCCCTACCAAGAGACCCAGTACTTC
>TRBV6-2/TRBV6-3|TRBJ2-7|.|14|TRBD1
CASSSGRGTYEQYF
TGTGCCAGCAGTTCTGGCAGGGGGACCTACGAGCAGTACTTC
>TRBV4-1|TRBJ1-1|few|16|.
CASSQGMGAWNTEAFF
TGCGCCAGCAGCCAAGGCATGGGGGCGTGGAACACTGAAGCTTTCTTT
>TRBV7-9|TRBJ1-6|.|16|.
CASSPAGSNVNSPLHF
TGTGCCAGCAGCCCCGCCGGCTCCAACGTTAATTCACCCCTCCACTTT
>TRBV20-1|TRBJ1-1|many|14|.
CSASTPDIYTEAFF
TGCAGTGCCAGCACCCCCGACATTTACACTGAAGCTTTCTTT
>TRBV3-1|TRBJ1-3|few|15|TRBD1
CASSQGQGSGNTIYF
TGTGCCAGCAGCCAGGGACAGGGTTCCGGAAACACCATATATTTT
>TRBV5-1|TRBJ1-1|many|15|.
CASSLVFRTASGAFF
TGCGCCAGCAGCTTGGTTTTTAGGACCGCATCAGGGGCTTTCTTT
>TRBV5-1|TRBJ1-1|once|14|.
CASSFEDSYTEAFF
TGTGCCAGCAGCTTCGAGGACAGCTACACTGAAGCTTTCTTT
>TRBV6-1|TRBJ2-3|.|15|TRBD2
CASSSPGRGTDTQYF
TGTGCCAGCAGCTCCCCGGGGAGGGGAACAGATACGCAGTATTTT
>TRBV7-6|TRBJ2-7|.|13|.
CASSLGGYNEQYF
TGTGCCAGCAGCTTAGGGGGTTACAATGAGCAGTACTTC
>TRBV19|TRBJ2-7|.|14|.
CASSIESASYEQYF
TGTGCCAGTAGTATAGAGTCGGCGTCCTACGAGCAGTACTTC
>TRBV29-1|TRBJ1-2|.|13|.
CSVEPAGNYGYTF
TGCAGCGTTGAACCGGCGGGTAACTATGGCTACACCTTC
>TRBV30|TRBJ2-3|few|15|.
CAFWTGGDGTDTQYF
TGTGCCTTTTGGACTGGGGGAGACGGGACAGATACGCAGTATTTT
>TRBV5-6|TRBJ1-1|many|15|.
CASSLVGFRNTEAFF
TGTGCCAGCAGCTTGGTTGGGTTCCGGAACACTGAAGCTTTCTTT
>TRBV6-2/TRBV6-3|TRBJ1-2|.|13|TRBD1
CASRGGTGVGYTF
TGTGCCAGCAGGGGGGGGACAGGGGTCGGCTACACCTTC
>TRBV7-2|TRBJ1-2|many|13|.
CASSRPGPYGYTF
TGTGCCAGCAGCCGCCCGGGTCCGTATGGCTACACCTTC
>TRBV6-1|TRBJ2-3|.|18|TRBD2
CASSVLAGGFSSTDTQYF
TGTGCCAGCAGTGTGTTAGCGGGAGGCTTTTCTAGCACAGATACGCAGTATTTT
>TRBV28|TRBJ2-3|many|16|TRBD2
CASSLYIAGDADTQYF
TGTGCCAGCAGTTTATATATAGCGGGAGATGCAGATACGCAGTATTTT
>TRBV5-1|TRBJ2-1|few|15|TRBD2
CASSLNGLAANEQFF
TGCGCCAGCAGCTTAAACGGACTAGCTGCCAATGAGCAGTTCTTC
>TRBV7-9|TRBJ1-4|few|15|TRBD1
CASSLSQGENEKLFF
TGTGCCAGCAGCTTATCCCAGGGGGAGAATGAAAAACTGTTTTTT
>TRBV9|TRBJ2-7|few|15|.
CASSRSDGSGDEQYF
TGTGCCAGCAGCCGATCAGACGGGAGCGGCGACGAGCAGTACTTC
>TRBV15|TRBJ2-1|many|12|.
CATSVTRNEQFF
TGTGCCACCAGCGTGACAAGGAATGAGCAGTTCTTC
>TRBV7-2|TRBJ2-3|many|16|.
CASSLGGRGATDTQYF
TGTGCCAGCAGCTTAGGGGGAAGGGGAGCCACAGATACGCAGTATTTT
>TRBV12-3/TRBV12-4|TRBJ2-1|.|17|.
CASSLGGGGRGGNEQFF
TGTGCCAGCAGTTTAGGAGGGGGTGGGAGAGGGGGCAATGAGCAGTTCTTC
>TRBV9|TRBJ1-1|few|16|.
CASSVMSWAWAGTAFF
TGTGCCAGCAGCGTAATGAGTTGGGCCTGGGCAGGGACGGCTTTCTTT
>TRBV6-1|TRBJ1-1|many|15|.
CASADGGHPVTEAFF
TGTGCCAGCGCTGATGGTGGCCATCCTGTCACTGAAGCTTTCTTT
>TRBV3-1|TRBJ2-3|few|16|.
CASSQGPRKSTDTQYF
TGTGCCAGCAGCCAAGGCCCTAGGAAAAGCACAGATACGCAGTATTTT
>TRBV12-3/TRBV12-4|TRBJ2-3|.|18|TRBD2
CASSLRGGTRGGTDTQYF
TGTGCCAGCAGTTTGAGGGGCGGGACTAGGGGGGGGACAGATACGCAGTATTTT
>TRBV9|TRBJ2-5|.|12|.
CASSVALGTQYF
TGTGCCAGCAGCGTAGCTTTGGGGACCCAGTACTTC
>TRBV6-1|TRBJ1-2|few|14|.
CASRPLEVVYGYTF
TGTGCCAGCAGGCCCTTGGAGGTGGTCTATGGCTACACCTTC
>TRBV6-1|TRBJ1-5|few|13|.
CASSAIERQPQHF
TGTGCCAGCAGTGCTATCGAGCGGCAGCCCCAGCATTTT
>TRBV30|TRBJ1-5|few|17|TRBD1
CAWSIPIGQGIRQPQHF
TGTGCCTGGAGTATACCCATTGGACAGGGGATTCGTCAGCCCCAGCATTTT
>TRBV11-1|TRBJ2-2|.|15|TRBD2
CASSSRTSGTGELFF
TGTGCCAGCAGCTCCAGGACTAGTGGTACCGGGGAGCTGTTTTTT
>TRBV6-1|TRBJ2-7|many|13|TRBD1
CASSGTGRYEQYF
TGTGCCAGCAGTGGGACAGGAAGGTACGAGCAGTACTTC
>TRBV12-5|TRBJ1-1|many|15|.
CASGFSRAGNTEAFF
TGTGCTAGTGGTTTTAGTCGGGCGGGTAACACTGAAGCTTTCTTT
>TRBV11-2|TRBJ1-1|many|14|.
CASSLEGIGTEAFF
TGTGCCAGCAGCTTGGAAGGGATTGGGACTGAAGCTTTCTTT
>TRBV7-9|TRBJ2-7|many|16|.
CASSLGDTLSPYEQYF
TGTGCCAGCAGCTTAGGAGACACACTTAGCCCCTACGAGCAGTACTTC
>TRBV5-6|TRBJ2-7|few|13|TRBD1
CASRGDRSYEQYF
TGTGCCAGCAGAGGGGACAGATCCTACGAGCAGTACTTC
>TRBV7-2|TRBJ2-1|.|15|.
CASSLDSEGYNEQFF
TGTGCCAGCAGCTTAGACTCGGAGGGGTACAATGAGCAGTTCTTC
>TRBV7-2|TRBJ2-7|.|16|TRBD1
CASSLALGQGTYEQYF
TGTGCCAGCAGCTTAGCGCTGGGACAGGGAACCTACGAGCAGTACTTC
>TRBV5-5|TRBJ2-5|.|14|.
CASRNTGFMETQYF
TGTGCCAGCAGGAATACGGGATTCATGGAGACCCAGTACTTC
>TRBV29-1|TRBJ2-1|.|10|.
CSVGGDEQFF
TGCAGCGTTGGTGGCGATGAGCAGTTCTTC
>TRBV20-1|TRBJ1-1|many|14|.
CSARVGGPRTEAFF
TGCAGTGCTAGAGTCGGGGGGCCCCGCACTGAAGCTTTCTTT
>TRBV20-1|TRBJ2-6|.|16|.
CSAREYGGSGANVLTF
TGCAGTGCTAGAGAGTATGGGGGGTCTGGGGCCAACGTCCTGACTTTC
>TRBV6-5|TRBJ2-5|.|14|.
CASSYVGGQETQYF
TGTGCCAGCAGTTACGTCGGGGGACAAGAGACCCAGTACTTC
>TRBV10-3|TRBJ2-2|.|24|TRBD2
CAISDPGLAGGPQYYGSGAGELFF
TGTGCCATCAGTGATCCGGGACTAGCGGGGGGGCCGCAGTACTACGGGAGTGGGGCCGGGGAGCTGTTTTTT
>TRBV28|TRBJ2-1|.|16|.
CASSWPEGGPHNEQFF
TGTGCCAGCAGTTGGCCCGAGGGAGGCCCCCACAATGAGCAGTTCTTC